Listed here are 5 T cell receptor beta chains from one sample, sequenced in a study of T cells in Graves' hyperthyroidism and ophthalmopathy (dated by TCRdb to about 2019). The library was obtained by multiplex PCR. The sample was run on an Illumina HiSeq 2000. The TCR beta CDR3 regions were amplified from the RNA transcripts. A first-round RT-PCR of the TCR CDR3 used the HTBI primer set with the Qiagen OneStep RT-PCR kit. Through fastp at Q25 and MiXCR, TCRdb rebuilt clones from the public reads, retaining in-frame beta chains. Records with the same CDR3 protein are collapsed into one entry carrying the most frequent genes and DNA. Here the sample has 500,000 to 650,000 distinct CDR3 sequences; about 20% occur a single time. The top ten clonotypes cover about 50% of the sample. The sample taken for sequencing was blood. These receptors were taken from a man in his forties or fifties with Graves' ophthalmopathy.

Comments on this clonotype: This clone may be a read error of a much larger clone one base away. The CDR3 loop is CASSVGTSTDTQYF. CDR3 sequence (DNA): TGTGCCAGCAGCGTGGGGACTAGCACAGATACGCAGTATTTT. The chain couples TRBV7-9 to TRBJ2-3; D is perhaps TRBD2 (6 bases). V was clipped by 5 bases and J by 0 bases, with 9 bases between them. This CDR3 has 14 residues. Germline loops: CDR1 SEHNR, CDR2 FQNEAQ (reference sequence).

The chain uses TRBV4-1 and TRBJ1-1, with TRBD1 matching 8 bases. Germline CDR1 MGHRA, CDR2 YSYEKL. The CDR3 covers 16 residues. V lost 0 bases to trimming and J lost 5 bases; unmatched junction nucleotides: 8. In nucleotides, the CDR3 is TGCGCCAGCAGCCAAGATCGGGGACAGGTTCGGACTGAAGCTTTCTTT. Its translation: CASSQDRGQVRTEAFF.

The chain employs TRBV6-2 or TRBV6-3 and TRBJ2-5, with a tentative D call TRBD1 (6 bases). This CDR3 spans 10 amino acids. V was trimmed by 8 bases and J by 9 bases, leaving 10 bases between them. In germline, CDR1 is MNHEY, CDR2 SVGEGT. CDR3 region: CASGQNSQYF. In nucleotides, the CDR3 is TGTGCCAGCGGACAGAACTCCCAGTACTTC.

This clonotype was counted at least ten times. This chain joins TRBV30 and TRBJ2-3, with 8 bases lining up with TRBD1. This CDR3 spans 15 amino acids. From germline, CDR1 is GTSNPN and CDR2 SVGIG (reference sequence). V dropped 4 bases and J dropped 2; count of bases not matched to a gene: 8. The CDR3 DNA follows: TGTGCCTGGATGAAAGGGACAGGACCCACAGATACGCAGTATTTT. Its protein is CAWMKGTGPTDTQYF.

This clonotype was seen ten or more times. The chain uses TRBV11-1 and TRBJ2-1; TRBD2 matches 7 bases. Germline V gene data show CDR1 as SGHAT and CDR2 as FQDESV (reference sequence). CDR3 length: 17 residues. After removal of 1 base from V and 3 bases from J, the junction contained 9 bases not matched to a gene. DNA for the CDR3: TGTGCCAGCAGCTTAGGCGTCCTTGGCGGGGGCTACAATGAGCAGTTCTTC. Translating it yields CASSLGVLGGGYNEQFF.